A single sample is the source of the 13 T cell receptor beta chains below, sequenced in a study of CD8+ T cells in alopecia areata. Specified treatment: oral pan-JAK inhibitor, 5-10 mg twice daily. Isolated RNA was reverse transcribed into cDNA used as the sequencing template. Assay used: immunoSEQ multiplex PCR; TCRdb lists only in-frame clones, some missing. The sample carries about 190,000 clones, 45% to 65% recorded once. Sequencing used CD4+ T cells sorted from blood, obtained at week 4, from a patient treated with tofacitinib. Source of these receptors: a human donor with alopecia areata.

This chain uses TRBV29-1 with TRBJ2-1, with 8 bases fitting TRBD1. The CDR3 totals 13 residues. The germline V gene encodes CDR1 SQVTM and CDR2 ANQGSEA. V shed 6 bases and J 4 bases; nucleotides not matched to a gene: 5. CDR3 nucleotides: TGCAGCGTGGGGGGACAGGCTTACAATGAGCAGTTCTTC. This translates into CSVGGQAYNEQFF.

Notes on this clone: The junction and the germline gene differ at one end; a read error may be behind it. The chain uses TRBV28 and TRBJ2-7; D unclear. Germline V lookup: CDR1 MDHEN, CDR2 SYDVKM. This CDR3 contains 14 residues. CDR3 bases: TGTGCCAGCGGTCTGGCCAGGAGACCCCCCTCGTCGGACTTC. Protein sequence: CASGLARRPPSSDF.

The chain links TRBV7-9 to TRBJ1-5; D is possibly TRBD1 (6 bases). The V gene's germline CDR1 is SEHNR and CDR2 FQNEAQ (reference sequence). Trimming took 1 base from V and 5 from J, leaving 9 bases between them. The CDR3 has 14 amino acids. CDR3 DNA sequence: TGTGCCAGCAGCTTAGAAGGGGGGCATCAGCCCCAGCATTTT. Its translation: CASSLEGGHQPQHF.

This clone was picked up a small number of times. The chain has TRBV27 and TRBJ1-5; perhaps TRBD1 as D (6 bases). The CDR3 extends over 16 amino acids. Trimming cost V 5 bases and J 3 bases, with 17 bases left between them. Germline lookup yields CDR1 MNHEY and CDR2 SMNVEV (reference sequence). CDR3 region: CASSPSGTRDNQPQHF. CDR3 nucleotides: TGTGCCAGCAGTCCTTCCGGGACACGGGACAATCAGCCCCAGCATTTT.

This chain joins TRBV7-2 and TRBJ2-3; no reliable D call. This CDR3 comprises 14 residues. V shed 0 bases and J shed 4 bases, with 8 bases lying between them. Per the germline V gene, CDR1 is SGHTA and CDR2 is FQGNSA. CDR3 sequence: CASSLALSSDTQYF. The DNA of the CDR3 is TGTGCCAGCAGCTTAGCGCTTTCGTCAGATACGCAGTATTTT.

The rearrangement joins TRBV29-1 to TRBJ1-5; 9 nucleotides agree with TRBD1. This CDR3 is built from 14 residues. Germline CDR1 and CDR2: SQVTM and ANQGSEA. Trimming at V came to 4 bases and at J to 7 bases, leaving 8 bases not matched to a gene. CDR3 amino acids: CSVVTTGGGQPQHF. CDR3 nucleotide sequence: TGCAGCGTTGTCACCACAGGGGGCGGACAGCCCCAGCATTTT.

The table lists this clone with a few counts. The chain uses TRBV18 and TRBJ1-5; perhaps TRBD1 as D (6 bases). This CDR3 region has 16 residues. With 3 bases removed from V and 5 bases from J, the gap between germline ends came to 17 bases. CDR1 and CDR2 (germline): KGHSH, LQKENI. The CDR3 region has the DNA TGTGCCAGCTCACCCGGGAACAGGGTGTTTGATCAGCCCCAGCATTTT. It codes for CASSPGNRVFDQPQHF.

Notes on this clone: The same CDR3 also results from other DNA sequences found in this sample. The V gene is TRBV11-2, the J gene TRBJ2-3; 7 bases align to TRBD2. CDR1 and CDR2 (germline): SGHAT, FQNNGV. V lost 0 bases to trimming and J lost 5 bases; unmatched junction nucleotides: 2. The CDR3 is made up of 14 amino acids. The CDR3, as DNA: TGTGCCAGCAGCTTAGATCGCGGGGGAGATACGCAGTATTTT. Translated, it gives CASSLDRGGDTQYF.

The chain uses TRBV30 and TRBJ1-2; 7 bases align to TRBD1. Germline values: CDR1 GTSNPN, CDR2 SVGIG (reference sequence). The CDR3 length is 14 residues. The J segment lost 7 bases and the V segment lost 3 bases, leaving 11 bases of the junction unmatched. The DNA of the CDR3 is TGTGCCTGGAGGAGCGCGGGACAGCAGGCTGGCTACACCTTC. Its protein product is CAWRSAGQQAGYTF.

The J gene is TRBJ1-1, the V gene TRBV19, with TRBD1 identical over 8 bases. Per germline, CDR1 LNHDA and CDR2 SQIVND (reference sequence). This CDR3 spans 15 amino acids. V gave up 4 bases and J gave up 3 bases; unmatched junction bases: 7. This CDR3 is CASSTRTGLYTEAFF. CDR3 sequence (DNA): TGTGCCAGTAGTACCCGGACAGGGCTCTACACTGAAGCTTTCTTT.

The chain combines TRBV7-2 with TRBJ1-2, with D possibly matching TRBD1 (5 bases). V was clipped by 3 bases and J by 6 bases, with 14 bases between them. Germline CDR1 reads SGHTA; CDR2 reads FQGNSA. This CDR3 has 14 residues. This chain's CDR3 is CASSFKGTDNGYTF. The CDR3 DNA reads as TGTGCCAGCAGCTTTAAAGGGACTGACAATGGCTACACCTTC.

This chain uses TRBV6-6 with TRBJ2-5, with a tentative D call TRBD2 (6 bases). Germline CDR1 reads MNHNY; CDR2 reads SVGAGI (reference sequence). Trimming left V 5 bases short and J 5 bases short, with 18 bases between. This CDR3 has 15 amino acids. CDR3 loop: CASSPSPWGGETQYF. The CDR3 DNA reads TGTGCCAGCAGTCCCTCTCCATGGGGAGGCGAGACCCAGTACTTC.

In the case of this clone: This sample includes further DNA sequences coding for the same CDR3. The chain uses TRBV4-1 and TRBJ1-2; no firm D call. The V end was cut by 3 bases, the J end by 0 bases, with 2 bases between. The germline gives CDR1 MGHRA, CDR2 YSYEKL. The CDR3 has 12 residues. In DNA form, the CDR3 reads TGCGCCAGCAGCCAGGCTAACTATGGCTACACCTTC. Residues: CASSQANYGYTF.